This T cell receptor (beta chain) derives from a study of T cell responses to AZD1222 COVID-19 vaccine. Trimming shortened V by 0 bases and J by 4 bases, and 10 bases separated the two germline ends. CDR3 length: 14 amino acids. Germline CDR1 and CDR2: MNHEY and SVGEGT. By sample fraction, this clone is medium-sized. Repertoires were generated with immunoSEQ multiplex PCR, while TCRdb's copy carries only in-frame clones and drops some. The table records approximately 110,000 clones, roughly 87% of them present only once. This chain links TRBV6-2 or TRBV6-3 with TRBJ2-7, with D possibly being TRBD2 (6 bases). This TCR was sampled from an adult in good health. The material sequenced was peripheral blood, taken on day 0 of AZD1222 vaccination. The CDR3 loop is CASSYSGDFYEQYF. The DNA of the CDR3 is TGTGCCAGCAGTTACTCCGGGGACTTTTACGAGCAGTACTTC.